The rows below give T cell receptor beta chains drawn from one sample of a study of beta chain features in type 1 diabetes. Method: immunoSEQ multiplex PCR; TCRdb's copy keeps in-frame clones and lacks some. This table holds 430,000 or so clones, about an eighth found once. Sequencing was performed on naive CD4+ T cells from blood. These receptors were collected from a woman under 30 in good health. CDR3s include the opening cysteine and the closing phenylalanine or tryptophan. A D gene is named only where the DNA matches it firmly. Not all rows give a size; the values are once, few, many and, for expanded clones, a class.

clone_size: -
j_call: TRBJ1-1
v_call: TRBV20-1
d_call: -
cdr3_nt: TGCTCTCCGGGGTGGGCTTTCTTT
cdr3_aa: CSPGWAFF

clone_size: -
j_call: TRBJ2-1
v_call: TRBV15
d_call: -
cdr3_nt: TGTGCCACCAGCAGAGATCCCAATAATGAGCAGTTCTTC
cdr3_aa: CATSRDPNNEQFF

clone_size: few
j_call: TRBJ2-6
v_call: TRBV28
d_call: -
cdr3_nt: TGTGCCAGCAGTTTAAGTCAGGGCCGTACTGGGGCCAACGTCCTGACTTTC
cdr3_aa: CASSLSQGRTGANVLTF

clone_size: -
j_call: TRBJ1-5
v_call: TRBV28
d_call: TRBD1
cdr3_nt: TGTGCCAGCAGGAAAGGACAGGGGGCGTATCAGCCCCAGCATTTT
cdr3_aa: CASRKGQGAYQPQHF

clone_size: -
j_call: TRBJ1-1
v_call: TRBV29-1
d_call: -
cdr3_nt: TGCAGCGTAGCACAGGTCGCTAACACTGAAGCTTTCTTT
cdr3_aa: CSVAQVANTEAFF

clone_size: -
j_call: TRBJ1-2
v_call: TRBV5-1
d_call: TRBD1
cdr3_nt: TGCGCCAGCGGGACAGGAAACTATGGCTACACCTTC
cdr3_aa: CASGTGNYGYTF

clone_size: few
j_call: TRBJ2-5
v_call: TRBV2
d_call: -
cdr3_nt: TGTGCCAGCAGTGAAGTTCTTTCCGGATTGCCCCAGTACTTC
cdr3_aa: CASSEVLSGLPQYF

clone_size: few
j_call: TRBJ2-4
v_call: TRBV7-9
d_call: -
cdr3_nt: TGTGCCAGCAGCTCCCCAACAGGGATAGCCAAAAACATTCAGTACTTC
cdr3_aa: CASSSPTGIAKNIQYF

clone_size: -
j_call: TRBJ1-1
v_call: TRBV7-2
d_call: -
cdr3_nt: TGTGCCAGCAGCACCCACAGGAACACTGAAGCTTTCTTT
cdr3_aa: CASSTHRNTEAFF

clone_size: few
j_call: TRBJ2-3
v_call: TRBV7-2
d_call: TRBD2
cdr3_nt: TGTGCCAGCAGCTCGCATACCCTACTAGCGGGAGTTGAAGCAGATACGCAGTATTTT
cdr3_aa: CASSSHTLLAGVEADTQYF

clone_size: -
j_call: TRBJ2-5
v_call: TRBV6-5
d_call: -
cdr3_nt: TGTGCCAGCAGCAAGCGCCGGGAGACCCAGTACTTC
cdr3_aa: CASSKRRETQYF

clone_size: few
j_call: TRBJ1-2
v_call: TRBV20-1
d_call: -
cdr3_nt: TGCAGTTCCCTGCCCAACTATGGCTACACCTTC
cdr3_aa: CSSLPNYGYTF

clone_size: few
j_call: TRBJ1-2
v_call: TRBV30
d_call: -
cdr3_nt: TGTGCCTGGAGCTCGTCCCTTGGAAATGGCTACACCTTC
cdr3_aa: CAWSSSLGNGYTF

clone_size: -
j_call: TRBJ2-1
v_call: TRBV28
d_call: TRBD1
cdr3_nt: TGTGCCAGCAGCCGGGACAGGGACAGCAATGAGCAGTTCTTC
cdr3_aa: CASSRDRDSNEQFF

clone_size: few
j_call: TRBJ2-3
v_call: TRBV7-2
d_call: -
cdr3_nt: TGTGCCAGCAGCTTAGGGACGCAGTATTTT
cdr3_aa: CASSLGTQYF

clone_size: many
j_call: TRBJ1-2
v_call: TRBV7-9
d_call: -
cdr3_nt: TGTGCCAGCAGCTTAGTGGGCAGGGATTATGGCTACACCTTC
cdr3_aa: CASSLVGRDYGYTF

clone_size: -
j_call: TRBJ2-3
v_call: TRBV29-1
d_call: TRBD1
cdr3_nt: TGCAGCGTTGCCGCCGGGACAGGGACAGATACGCAGTATTTT
cdr3_aa: CSVAAGTGTDTQYF

clone_size: -
j_call: TRBJ1-1
v_call: TRBV7-2
d_call: -
cdr3_nt: TGTGCCAGCAGCTTACGGAGGGGGAACACTGAAGCTTTCTTT
cdr3_aa: CASSLRRGNTEAFF

clone_size: -
j_call: TRBJ1-2
v_call: TRBV10-3
d_call: -
cdr3_nt: TGTGCCATCAGTGGGGCAGTTAACTATGGCTACACCTTC
cdr3_aa: CAISGAVNYGYTF

clone_size: few
j_call: TRBJ1-5
v_call: TRBV14
d_call: -
cdr3_nt: TGTGCCAGCAGCCACCCCAATAGCAATCAGCCCCAGCATTTT
cdr3_aa: CASSHPNSNQPQHF

clone_size: -
j_call: TRBJ2-5
v_call: TRBV29-1
d_call: -
cdr3_nt: TGCAGCGTTGAAGGTGGAAGGGGGGAGGAGACCCAGTACTTC
cdr3_aa: CSVEGGRGEETQYF

clone_size: -
j_call: TRBJ1-6
v_call: TRBV28
d_call: TRBD1
cdr3_nt: TGTGCCAGCAGTCGGGGACAGCCTCAGAATTCACCCCTCCACTTT
cdr3_aa: CASSRGQPQNSPLHF